The 12 T cell receptor beta chains reported below all come from one sample, sequenced in a study of cytomegalovirus exposure and HLA in healthy donors. Both 60 Vbeta primers and 13 Jbeta primers went into the PCR. Assay: immunoSEQ multiplex PCR; the TCRdb copy retains only in-frame clones and omits some. The table lists 150,000 to 200,000 clones, approximately 85% of them singletons, with roughly 10% in the top ten. The specimen was PBMCs. Receptor source: a young man in good health and CMV-seropositive.

This CDR3 is CASSLALQGPSNTEAFF. As DNA, the CDR3 is TGTGCCAGCAGCTTAGCCCTACAGGGGCCGTCGAACACTGAAGCTTTCTTT. The chain uses TRBV7-9 and TRBJ1-1, with 7 bases that match TRBD1. Unmatched junction bases numbered 8, after V lost 0 bases and J lost 1 base. Germline assignment: CDR1 SEHNR and CDR2 FQNEAQ (reference sequence). The CDR3 is 17 amino acids.

This clone was detected only a few times. This chain uses TRBV5-1 with TRBJ2-1, with D perhaps TRBD1 (5 bases). Germline V gives CDR1 SGHRS, CDR2 YFSETQ. V was pared by 6 bases and J by 7 bases, with 14 bases between. CDR3 size: 13 residues. In nucleotides, the CDR3 is TGCGCCAGCAAGCAGGGAACTGAGAATGAGCAGTTCTTC. Translation: CASKQGTENEQFF.

CDR3 nucleotide sequence: TGTGCCAGCAGCCCTCCTCCGGGACTAGCGGGGGGCCTGACAGATACGCAGTATTTT. Translated, it gives CASSPPPGLAGGLTDTQYF. The genes are TRBV14 and TRBJ2-3; 15 bases are a match to TRBD2. CDR3 length: 19 residues. V lost 4 bases and J lost 3; bases outside the gene matches: 11. Germline V CDR1 and CDR2: SGHDN, FVKESK.

The genes are TRBV14 and TRBJ1-2; TRBD1 agrees at 7 bases. Germline CDR1 and CDR2: SGHDN and FVKESK. V was pared by 3 bases and J by 3 bases, with 7 bases of the junction left unmatched. This CDR3 has 15 amino acids. The DNA of the CDR3 is TGTGCCAGCAGCCAGGACAGGAACAGGGACTATGGCTACACCTTC. Protein: CASSQDRNRDYGYTF.

This chain joins TRBV30 and TRBJ2-3; 11 nucleotides match TRBD1. V gave up 8 bases and J gave up 7 bases; unmatched junction bases: 20. Germline CDR1 and CDR2: GTSNPN and SVGIG (reference sequence). The CDR3 is made up of 17 amino acids. The CDR3 here is CAKSRDRGSNSVHTQYF. For the CDR3, the DNA is TGTGCCAAGTCCCGGGACAGGGGGTCTAATTCGGTTCATACGCAGTATTTT.

The chain is built from TRBV7-2 and TRBJ1-1; D gene ambiguous. Trimming removed 1 base from V and 6 bases from J, with 9 bases in between. CDR1 and CDR2 from the germline V gene are SGHTA and FQGNSA. The CDR3 sequence is 13 residues long. CDR3: CASSLEIVAEAFF. In DNA form, the CDR3 reads TGTGCCAGCAGCTTAGAAATAGTCGCTGAAGCTTTCTTT.

This clone appeared a few times. Other DNA sequences of this sample code for an identical CDR3. The chain couples TRBV27 to TRBJ1-1; the D gene is possibly TRBD1 (6 bases). Germline V lookup: CDR1 MNHEY, CDR2 SMNVEV (reference sequence). Trimming pared 6 bases from V and 1 base from J, leaving 9 bases between. The CDR3 runs 13 residues. The CDR3 sequence: CASSWTANTEAFF. The CDR3 bases are TGTGCCAGCAGCTGGACAGCGAACACTGAAGCTTTCTTT.

On this clone itself: At one end the junction does not follow the germline gene, possibly because of a read error. The chain employs TRBV2 and TRBJ1-5, with D possibly matching TRBD1 (5 bases). The CDR3 loop spans 15 amino acids. Per germline, CDR1 SNHLY and CDR2 FYNNEI. The CDR3 nucleotides are TGTGCCAGCAGTGAGATGGGGCAGCCCTCTCAGGCCCAGCATTTT. Translated: CASSEMGQPSQAQHF.

As regards this clone: An end of the junction does not agree with germline; a read error may underlie this. Here the CDR3 reads CASSDLAGLSF. The DNA of the CDR3 is TGTGCCAGCAGTGACCTCGCGGGCCTCTCCTTC. The V call is TRBV6-1, the J call TRBJ1-2, with D uncertain. The CDR3 is 11 amino acids. Germline CDR1 reads MNHNS; CDR2 reads SASEGT.

The V gene is TRBV11-2, the J gene TRBJ1-5, with no clear D. This CDR3 is built from 13 residues. V lost 5 bases and J lost 3, with 8 bases in between. The V gene's germline CDR1 is SGHAT and CDR2 FQNNGV. CDR3 region: CASSRRANQPQHF. The CDR3 DNA is TGTGCCAGCAGCCGCCGCGCCAATCAGCCCCAGCATTTT.

This chain joins TRBV10-3 and TRBJ1-6; D is possibly TRBD1 (6 bases). The ends were cut back, 6 bases at V and 8 bases at J, with 8 bases in the middle. Germline V gives CDR1 ENHRY, CDR2 SYGVKD. The CDR3 length is 12 residues. CDR3 in DNA: TGTGCCATCAGCCACAGGGATTCACCCCTCCACTTT. Encoded protein: CAISHRDSPLHF.

The V and J genes are TRBV15 and TRBJ1-2, with D possibly matching TRBD1 (5 bases). V was pared by 0 bases and J by 6 bases, with 8 bases between. The CDR3 is made up of 13 amino acids. CDR1 and CDR2 (germline): LNHNV, YYDKDF (reference sequence). CDR3 bases: TGTGCCACCAGCAGAGAGGAAGGGGATGGCTACACCTTC. Protein product: CATSREEGDGYTF. Full variable domain (rest looked up from reference TRBV15 and TRBJ1-2): DAMVIQNPRYQVTQFGKPVTLSCSQTLNHNVMYWYQQKSSQAPKLLFHYYDKDFNNEADTPDNFQSRRPNTSFCFLDIRSPGLGDTAMYLCATSREEGDGYTFGSGTRLTVV.